This T cell receptor beta chain appears in the sequencing data of a study of blood T cell repertoires in COVID-19. As for the study in general: COVID-19 samples collected from the United States, Italy and Spain covered acute and convalescent phases. T cells, B-cell-depleted T cells, or PBMCs supplied cDNA or gDNA.

The table came from immunoSEQ multiplex PCR; TCRdb's copy has only in-frame clones and leaves some out. The data contain about 220,000 clones, around 85% of them singletons. Trimming at V came to 3 bases and at J to 4 bases, leaving 6 bases not matched to a gene. The length of the CDR3 is 15 residues. Germline V gives CDR1 SGDLS, CDR2 YYNGEE. Participants, about 18 to 90 years old, spanned around 25 US areas. In assigning cohorts, the study relied on participant-reported clinical history. The chain combines TRBV9 with TRBJ2-3, with TRBD2 matching over 9 bases. The sample was PBMCs or T cells enriched from blood (not recorded which). The clonotype originates from a woman between 40 and 55 years old with acute COVID-19. CDR3 region: CASSAGLAYADTQYF. The CDR3 DNA reads as TGTGCCAGCAGCGCGGGACTAGCTTACGCAGATACGCAGTATTTT.